These T cell receptor beta chains were read from a single sample in a study of long-term antiretroviral therapy in people with HIV. Clones were read by immunoSEQ multiplex PCR, and TCRdb kept only the in-frame ones, dropping some. In the table there are about 50,000 clones, around 80% of which are singletons. Sample: unsorted PBMCs, taken 0.8 years after starting antiretroviral therapy. The receptors were gathered from a woman between 18 and 29 years old with HIV. Each CDR3 is given with its conserved first and last residue. The order of the fields is V gene, J gene, CDR3 protein.

V gene: TRBV28; J gene: TRBJ2-3; CDR3 protein: CASSPSGGHVDTQYF
V gene: TRBV7-9; J gene: TRBJ1-1; CDR3 protein: CASIRGEAFF
V gene: TRBV28; J gene: TRBJ1-5; CDR3 protein: CASSFRREEGQPQHF
V gene: TRBV6-5; J gene: TRBJ2-5; CDR3 protein: CASSLGGGRETQYF
V gene: TRBV4-1; J gene: TRBJ2-2; CDR3 protein: CASSQIGGGGLNTGELFF
V gene: TRBV5-1; J gene: TRBJ2-6; CDR3 protein: CASSPNPSGANVLTF
V gene: TRBV15; J gene: TRBJ1-5; CDR3 protein: CATSRDWAGAQPQHF
V gene: TRBV13; J gene: TRBJ2-7; CDR3 protein: CASAPGLAAYEQYF
V gene: TRBV5-6; J gene: TRBJ1-4; CDR3 protein: CASSSSGTPWEKLFF
V gene: TRBV29-1; J gene: TRBJ2-5; CDR3 protein: CSVPGGASETQYF
V gene: TRBV28; J gene: TRBJ1-5; CDR3 protein: CASSLPGPQGAQHF